The present T cell receptor (beta chain) was sequenced within a study of siplizumab effects on memory and regulatory T cells (dated by TCRdb to between 2018 and 2021). Background for the entire study: The study looked at the effect of siplizumab, an anti-CD2 antibody, on alloreactive T-cell subsets in allogeneic mixed lymphocyte reactions made from human PBMCs.

What the research found in general, with its limitations: About 80-96% of proliferating CD4+ or CD8+ clones could not be given a naive or memory phenotype. Whether proliferating Tregs from siplizumab cultures actually had suppressive function was not functionally confirmed. Siplizumab significantly reduced the cumulative frequency of alloreactive sequences traceable to unstimulated CD4+ memory T cells. Greater diversity appeared to be present in unstimulated naive T cells than in memory T cells, and a substantial contribution to the alloresponse seemed to be made by naive cells. In reactions with siplizumab, an average of about 69% of mappable alloreactive CD4+ clones were Treg-derived, compared with 25% to 30% in control reactions. Sequences below about 10^-5 frequency were poorly captured, so only a minor fraction of alloreactive clones could be mapped to unstimulated subsets.

Library method: the immunoSEQ multiplex PCR assay. Approximately 100,000 TCR templates per sample were assayed on the deep sequencing platform. Genomic DNA extracted from sorted T cells was used for TCRbeta CDR3 sequencing. On the authors' methods: The R programming language was used for clonal analysis of TCRbeta CDR3 data. Unstimulated samples were compared with post-reaction CFSE-low samples to define alloreactive CD4+ and CD8+ clones. Alloreactive CD4+ clones were assigned to regulatory or non-regulatory origin by matching sequences to sorted unstimulated Treg and non-Treg repertoires. Drawn from immuneACCESS, this table holds only the in-frame rearrangements with V and J called that TCRdb kept. Clones are partly lost; checked studies trace under half to an unresolved V gene and leave the rest unexplained. V, J and clone size are those of that table, while D and trimming were read from the DNA. Across this sample there are some 100,000 clones, with 80% to 95% seen only once. The leading ten clones occupy around 2.7% of the sample.

The germline V gene specifies MRHNA as CDR1 and SNTAGT as CDR2. Counted from cysteine to phenylalanine, this CDR3 has 15 amino acids. This entry keeps only the CDR3 DNA: 45 bases, framed from base 1. Deletion took 3 bases off V and 4 bases off J, with a span of 15 bases between the germline ends. With respect to this clone: There is no known antigen for this receptor. No base quality information exists; no much larger clone differs at one position.

Sorted unstimulated T cells and proliferating T cells recovered from mixed lymphocyte reactions were subjected to TCRbeta CDR3 sequencing. Fresh whole blood from fewer than 11 HLA-typed healthy donors served as the source for isolating PBMCs. The receptor was derived from a human donor in good health. Some clones in this sample may be carry-over from other donors' samples. This sequence uses TRBV6-4 and TRBJ1-2; TRBD1 is a weak D gene call, 5 bases matching. Sequenced material: CD4+ T cells sorted from blood. Here the CDR3 is given as CASSENWGSSYGYTF. The DNA is as follows: TGTGCCAGCAGTGAAAATTGGGGGAGTTCCTATGGCTACACCTTC.